This TCR beta chain was observed in a study of breast tumors, draining lymph nodes, adjacent tissues (dated by TCRdb to 2016 to 2017). In the study overall: In breast cancer patients, the study compared the TCR beta repertoires of tumor, adjacent nontumor tissue and axillary lymph nodes. The study aimed to assess the relationships and possible T-cell exchange between tumor, surrounding tissue and draining lymph node repertoires in human breast cancer.

This clonotype was observed many times. Its antigen is currently not known. No much larger clone exists at a distance of one base, and base qualities are not known. The axillary draining lymph nodes of breast cancer patients were the source of the lymph node samples. On the study overall, not on this receptor specifically: The conclusion that tumor T cells originate in lymph nodes was framed as consistent with a hypothesis rather than directly demonstrated. Tumor T-cell repertoires showed less diversity than lymph node repertoires and more diversity than nontumor tissue repertoires, and tumor T-cell repertoires showed preferential V and J gene usage. Tumor and nontumor tissue repertoires were significantly more similar in luminal-like than in basal-like breast cancer. The data were considered consistent with most tumor T cells being derived from the lymph node and subsequently expanding within tumor tissue.

The sequencer was an Illumina HiSeq 2000. TCR beta chain libraries were generated by multiplex PCR amplification. High-throughput sequencing was used to analyze the amplified TCR beta chain products. Through fastp at Q25 and MiXCR, TCRdb rebuilt clones from the public reads, retaining in-frame beta chains. Rows are unified per CDR3 protein, each entry keeping the most common DNA and genes. The sample contains approximately 300,000 distinct CDR3 sequences, 30% of them found a single time. The top ten hold more than 1% of the sample. From cysteine to phenylalanine, the CDR3 is 12 amino acids long. Of the read, only the CDR3 DNA is kept; its 36 bases are in frame from base 1. Unmatched junction bases come to 3, with V trimmed by 4 bases and J by 8 bases. CDR1 and CDR2, looked up from the germline V gene, are MNHNS and SASEGT.

Recombination linked TRBV6-1 to TRBJ1-2; 8 bases in the middle match TRBD1. The sequenced sample was axillary lymph node tissue. The sequence was obtained from a female donor with breast cancer. Some clones in this sample may be carry-over from other donors' samples. Read as DNA, the sequence is TGTGCCAGCAGTGTTACAGGGGGGGGCTACACCTTC. Its protein product is CASSVTGGGYTF.